The 2 T cell receptor beta chains below all came from one sample that was sequenced in a study of T cell repertoires in cytomegalovirus infection. No antigens are known for them. TCRdb reanalysed the reads using MiXCR and keeps one entry per CDR3 protein. The sample yields 55,000 to 85,000 distinct CDR3 sequences, 20% to 25% seen once. The input for sequencing was CD8+ T cells from cultured PBMCs, taken from culture after CMV antigen stimulation. These receptors were obtained from a human donor in good health (CMV status not recorded). Some clones in this sample may be carry-over from other donors' samples.

The genes are TRBV6-6 and TRBJ1-1; D unresolved. V lost 0 bases and J lost 11, with 7 bases in between. Per the germline V gene, CDR1 is MNHNY and CDR2 is SVGAGI (reference sequence). CDR3 size: 11 residues. The CDR3 sequence: CASSYSIDAFF. CDR3 DNA: TGTGCCAGCAGTTACTCGATTGATGCTTTCTTT.

The chain employs TRBV23-1 and TRBJ1-6, with D tentatively TRBD1 (6 bases). TRBV23-1 is reported as an ORF; its role is uncertain. Trimming left V 2 bases short and J 8 bases short, with 10 bases between. The CDR3 is 14 amino acids. CDR3 nucleotides: TGCGCCAGCAGTCAAGGACAGACTTATTCACCCCTCCACTTT. This encodes CASSQGQTYSPLHF.